These T cell receptor beta chains were read from a single sample in a study of blood T cell repertoires in COVID-19. The protocol was immunoSEQ multiplex PCR, while the TCRdb copy is restricted to in-frame clones and leaves out a portion. The sample shows some 390,000 clones, approximately 92% of them seen only once. Sequencing input: PBMCs or T cells enriched from blood (not recorded which). The receptor source for this set is a man aged 30-40 years who had recovered from COVID-19. CDR3s include the opening cysteine and the closing phenylalanine or tryptophan. D genes are given only for firm matches. Expanded clones are given a class, and other clones once, few, many or no size at all.

>TRBJ2-1|TRBD2|.|TRBV10-2
CASASGKGGSYNEQFF
TGCGCCAGCGCTAGCGGGAAGGGCGGCTCCTACAATGAGCAGTTCTTC
>TRBJ1-2|.|.|TRBV19
CASTTRDKRGYGYTF
TGTGCCAGTACCACCCGGGACAAACGGGGCTATGGCTACACCTTC
>TRBJ1-4|TRBD1|.|TRBV30
CAWRDRDSPGEKLFF
TGTGCCTGGAGAGACCGGGACAGTCCGGGTGAAAAACTGTTTTTT
>TRBJ1-3|.|few|TRBV29-1
CSVTTGGNTIYF
TGCAGCGTTACCACAGGTGGAAACACCATATATTTT
>TRBJ2-3|TRBD2|once|TRBV20-1
CSSGRTDTQYF
TGTTCTAGCGGGAGAACAGATACGCAGTATTTT
>TRBJ1-1|.|once|TRBV7-2
CASSLTLNTEAFF
TGTGCCAGCAGCTTAACCCTAAACACTGAAGCTTTCTTT
>TRBJ1-2|TRBD1|once|TRBV18
CASSPRGDRAASDF
TGTGCCAGCTCACCACGAGGGGACAGGGCTGCCTCCGACTTC
>TRBJ2-1|.|.|TRBV9
CASSVGLGSGDNEQFF
TGTGCCAGCAGCGTAGGGCTCGGGAGTGGCGACAATGAGCAGTTCTTC
>TRBJ2-2|TRBD1|few|TRBV5-1
CASSSNGQGNTGELFF
TGCGCCAGCTCATCAAACGGACAGGGGAACACCGGGGAGCTGTTTTTT
>TRBJ2-5|TRBD1|.|TRBV5-1
CASSRGQGAETQYF
TGCGCCAGCAGCCGAGGACAGGGGGCAGAGACCCAGTACTTC
>TRBJ2-7|.|.|TRBV18
CASSRGGDGGYEQYF
TGTGCCAGCTCAAGAGGGGGGGACGGAGGATACGAGCAGTACTTC
>TRBJ2-7|.|.|TRBV18
CASSPSLASGEQYF
TGTGCCAGCTCACCATCTCTAGCCAGTGGCGAGCAGTACTTC
>TRBJ2-3|.|.|TRBV11-3
CASSLSGSSGTDTQYF
TGTGCCAGCAGCTTATCTGGGTCTAGCGGCACAGATACGCAGTATTTT
>TRBJ1-4|TRBD1|.|TRBV5-1
CASSLDRVGGEKLFF
TGCGCCAGCAGCCTTGACAGGGTCGGAGGTGAAAAACTGTTTTTT
>TRBJ2-5|TRBD1|.|TRBV7-9
CASSLTGGKETQYF
TGTGCCAGCAGCTTGACAGGGGGTAAAGAGACCCAGTACTTC
>TRBJ1-2|.|.|TRBV13
CASSLGQNYGYTF
TGTGCCAGCAGCTTAGGACAGAACTATGGCTACACCTTC
>TRBJ2-7|.|.|TRBV12-5
CASGYAVSSYEQYF
TGTGCTAGTGGTTATGCGGTCAGCTCCTACGAGCAGTACTTC
>TRBJ1-2|.|once|TRBV21-1
CASSKGPTQGPANYGYTF
TGTGCCAGCAGCAAAGGACCGACCCAGGGGCCGGCTAACTATGGCTACACCTTC
>TRBJ1-2|TRBD1|.|TRBV27
CASSLAGGWDGYTF
TGTGCCAGCAGTCTGGCAGGGGGCTGGGATGGCTACACCTTC
>TRBJ2-7|.|.|TRBV19
CASSIGGAGSSYEQYF
TGTGCCAGTAGTATAGGAGGGGCGGGGAGCTCCTACGAGCAGTACTTC
>TRBJ2-5|TRBD2|.|TRBV24-1
CATSDLPGLAVQETQYF
TGTGCCACCAGTGATCTACCGGGACTAGCGGTCCAAGAGACCCAGTACTTC
>TRBJ1-1|.|.|TRBV7-8
CASSSLNSGHRNTEAFF
TGTGCCAGCAGCTCCTTAAATTCGGGACACCGGAACACTGAAGCTTTCTTT
>TRBJ1-5|TRBD1|.|TRBV18
CASSTRGTEAQHF
TGTGCCAGCTCCACGAGAGGGACAGAGGCCCAGCATTTT
>TRBJ2-7|.|many|TRBV4-2
CASSQKQGGYEQYF
TGTGCCAGCAGCCAAAAACAGGGGGGGTACGAGCAGTACTTC
>TRBJ1-6|TRBD1|.|TRBV7-8
CASSLVGQGTSPLHF
TGTGCCAGCAGCTTAGTCGGACAGGGAACTTCACCCCTCCACTTT